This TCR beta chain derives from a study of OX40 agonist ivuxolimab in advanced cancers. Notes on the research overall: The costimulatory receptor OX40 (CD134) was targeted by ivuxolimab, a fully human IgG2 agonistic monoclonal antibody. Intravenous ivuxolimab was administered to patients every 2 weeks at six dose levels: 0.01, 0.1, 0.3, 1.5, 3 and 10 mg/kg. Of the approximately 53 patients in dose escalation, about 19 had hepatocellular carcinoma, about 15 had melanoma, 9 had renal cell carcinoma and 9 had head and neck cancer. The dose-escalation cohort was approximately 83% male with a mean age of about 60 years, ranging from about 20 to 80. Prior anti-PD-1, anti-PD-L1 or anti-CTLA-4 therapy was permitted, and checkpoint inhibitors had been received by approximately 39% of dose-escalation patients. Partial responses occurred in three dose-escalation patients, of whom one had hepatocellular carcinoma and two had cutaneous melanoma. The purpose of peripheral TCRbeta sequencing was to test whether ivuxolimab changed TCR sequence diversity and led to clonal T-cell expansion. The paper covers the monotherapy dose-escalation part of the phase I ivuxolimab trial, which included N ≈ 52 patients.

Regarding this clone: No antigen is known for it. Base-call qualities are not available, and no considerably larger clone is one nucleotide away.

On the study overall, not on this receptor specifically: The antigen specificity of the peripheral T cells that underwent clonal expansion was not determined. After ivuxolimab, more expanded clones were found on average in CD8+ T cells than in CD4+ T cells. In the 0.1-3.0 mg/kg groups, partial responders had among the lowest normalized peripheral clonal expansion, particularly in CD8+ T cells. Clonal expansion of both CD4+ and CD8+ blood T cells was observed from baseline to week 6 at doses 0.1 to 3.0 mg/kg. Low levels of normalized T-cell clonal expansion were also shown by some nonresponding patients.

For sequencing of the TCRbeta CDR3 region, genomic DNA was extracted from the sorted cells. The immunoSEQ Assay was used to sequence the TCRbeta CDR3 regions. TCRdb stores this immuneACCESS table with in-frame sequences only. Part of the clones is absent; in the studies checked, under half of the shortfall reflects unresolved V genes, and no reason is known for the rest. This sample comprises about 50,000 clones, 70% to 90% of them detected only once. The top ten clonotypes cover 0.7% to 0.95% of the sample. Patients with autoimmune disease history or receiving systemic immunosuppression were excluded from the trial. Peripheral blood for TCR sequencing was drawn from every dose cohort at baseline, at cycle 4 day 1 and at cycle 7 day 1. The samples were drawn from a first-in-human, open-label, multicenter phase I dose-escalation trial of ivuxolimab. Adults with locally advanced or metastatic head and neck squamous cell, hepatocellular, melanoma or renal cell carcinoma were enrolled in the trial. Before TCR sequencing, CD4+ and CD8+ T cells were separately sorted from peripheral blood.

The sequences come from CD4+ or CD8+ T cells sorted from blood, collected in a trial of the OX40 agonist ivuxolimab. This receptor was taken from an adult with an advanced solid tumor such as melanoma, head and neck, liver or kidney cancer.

CDR3 sequence: CASSSRDRGPRETQYF. Read as DNA, the sequence is TGTGCCAGCAGCTCCCGAGACAGGGGGCCGCGAGAGACCCAGTACTTC. The rearranged segments are TRBV7-2 and TRBJ2-5, with 10 central nucleotides matching TRBD1. From the cysteine through the phenylalanine, the CDR3 covers 16 amino acids. Only the CDR3 part of the read is kept: 48 bases, read in frame from the first base. V is pruned by 4 bases and J by 4 bases, leaving 9 bases of the junction without a gene match. CDR1 is given as SGHTA and CDR2 as FQGNSA, both from the germline V gene.